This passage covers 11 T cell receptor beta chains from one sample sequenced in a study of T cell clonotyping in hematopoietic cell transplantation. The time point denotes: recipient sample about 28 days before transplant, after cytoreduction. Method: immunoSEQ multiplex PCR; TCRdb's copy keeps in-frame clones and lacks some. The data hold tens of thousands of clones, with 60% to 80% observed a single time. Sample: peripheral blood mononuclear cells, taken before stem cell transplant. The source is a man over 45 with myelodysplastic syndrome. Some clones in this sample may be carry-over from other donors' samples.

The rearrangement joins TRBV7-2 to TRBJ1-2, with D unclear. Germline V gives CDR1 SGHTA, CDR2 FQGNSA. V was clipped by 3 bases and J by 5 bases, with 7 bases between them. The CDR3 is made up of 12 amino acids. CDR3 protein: CASSFTDYGYTF. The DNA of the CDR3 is TGTGCCAGCAGCTTCACAGATTATGGCTACACCTTC.

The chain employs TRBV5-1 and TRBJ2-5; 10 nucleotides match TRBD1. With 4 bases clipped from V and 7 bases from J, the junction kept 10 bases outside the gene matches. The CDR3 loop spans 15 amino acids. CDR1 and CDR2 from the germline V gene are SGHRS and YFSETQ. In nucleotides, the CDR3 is TGCGCCAGCAGCCTGGAGGGACAGGGGTACGGGACCCAGTACTTC. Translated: CASSLEGQGYGTQYF.

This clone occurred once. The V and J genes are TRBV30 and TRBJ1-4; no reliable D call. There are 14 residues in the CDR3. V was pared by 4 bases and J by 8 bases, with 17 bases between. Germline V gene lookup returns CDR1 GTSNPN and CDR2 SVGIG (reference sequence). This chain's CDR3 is CAWKFRPLGEKLFF. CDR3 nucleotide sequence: TGTGCCTGGAAATTTCGACCTTTGGGGGAAAAACTGTTTTTT.

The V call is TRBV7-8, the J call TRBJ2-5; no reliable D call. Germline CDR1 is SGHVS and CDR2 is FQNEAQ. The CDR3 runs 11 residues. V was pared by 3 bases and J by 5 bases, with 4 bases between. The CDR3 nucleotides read TGTGCCAGCAGCTTCGGGGAGACCCAGTACTTC. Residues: CASSFGETQYF.

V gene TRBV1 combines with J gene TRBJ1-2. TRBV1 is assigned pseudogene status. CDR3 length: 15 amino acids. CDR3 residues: CTSSLERRSYAGYTF. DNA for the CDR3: TGCACCAGCAGCCTAGAACGGAGATCCTATGCCGGCTACACCTTC.

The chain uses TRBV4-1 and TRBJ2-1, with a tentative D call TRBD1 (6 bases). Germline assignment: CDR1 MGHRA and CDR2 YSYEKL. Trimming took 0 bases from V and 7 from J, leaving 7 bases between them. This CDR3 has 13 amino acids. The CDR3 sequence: CASSQEQGNEQFF. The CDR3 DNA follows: TGCGCCAGCAGCCAAGAACAGGGTAATGAGCAGTTCTTC.

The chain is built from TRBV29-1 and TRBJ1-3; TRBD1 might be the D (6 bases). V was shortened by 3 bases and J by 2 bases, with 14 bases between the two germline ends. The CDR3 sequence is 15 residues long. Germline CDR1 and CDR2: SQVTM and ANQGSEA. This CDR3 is CSVDGLEGAGNTIYF. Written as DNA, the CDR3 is TGCAGCGTTGACGGTTTGGAGGGGGCTGGAAACACCATATATTTT.

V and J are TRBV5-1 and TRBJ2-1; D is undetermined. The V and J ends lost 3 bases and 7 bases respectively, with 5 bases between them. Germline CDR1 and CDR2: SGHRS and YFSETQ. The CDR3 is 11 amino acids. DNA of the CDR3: TGCGCCAGCAGCTCCGGTAATGAGCAGTTCTTC. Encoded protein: CASSSGNEQFF.

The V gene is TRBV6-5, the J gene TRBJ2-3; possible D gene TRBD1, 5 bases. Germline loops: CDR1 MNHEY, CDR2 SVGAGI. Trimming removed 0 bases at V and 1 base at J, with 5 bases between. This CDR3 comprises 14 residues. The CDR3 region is CASSYSGGTDTQYF. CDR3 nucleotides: TGTGCCAGCAGTTACTCAGGGGGCACAGATACGCAGTATTTT.

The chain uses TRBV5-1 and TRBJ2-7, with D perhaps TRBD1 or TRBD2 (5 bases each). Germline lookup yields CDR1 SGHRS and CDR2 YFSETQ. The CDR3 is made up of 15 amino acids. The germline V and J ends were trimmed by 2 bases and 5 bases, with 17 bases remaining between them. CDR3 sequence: CASSLLSEGRNEQYF. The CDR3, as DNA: TGCGCCAGCAGCTTACTATCCGAGGGGCGTAACGAGCAGTACTTC.

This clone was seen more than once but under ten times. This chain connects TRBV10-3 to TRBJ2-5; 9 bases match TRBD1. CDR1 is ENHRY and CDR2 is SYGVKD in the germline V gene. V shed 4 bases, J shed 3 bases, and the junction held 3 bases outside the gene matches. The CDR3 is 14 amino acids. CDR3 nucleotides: TGTGCCATCAGTGCGGGACAGGGAAAAGAGACCCAGTACTTC. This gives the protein CAISAGQGKETQYF.